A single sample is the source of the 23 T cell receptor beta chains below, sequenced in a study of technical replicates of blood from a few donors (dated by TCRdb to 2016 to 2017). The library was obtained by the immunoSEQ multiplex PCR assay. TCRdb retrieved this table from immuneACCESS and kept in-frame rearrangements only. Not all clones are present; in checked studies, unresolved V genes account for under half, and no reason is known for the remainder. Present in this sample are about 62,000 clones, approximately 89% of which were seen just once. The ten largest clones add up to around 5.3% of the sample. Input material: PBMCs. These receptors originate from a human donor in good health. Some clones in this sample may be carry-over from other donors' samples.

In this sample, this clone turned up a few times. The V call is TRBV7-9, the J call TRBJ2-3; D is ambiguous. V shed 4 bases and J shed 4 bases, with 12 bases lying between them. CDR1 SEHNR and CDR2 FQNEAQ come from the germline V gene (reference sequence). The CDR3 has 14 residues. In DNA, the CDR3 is TGTGCCAGCAGCTCTAGGTTGTTTGCAGATACGCAGTATTTT. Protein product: CASSSRLFADTQYF.

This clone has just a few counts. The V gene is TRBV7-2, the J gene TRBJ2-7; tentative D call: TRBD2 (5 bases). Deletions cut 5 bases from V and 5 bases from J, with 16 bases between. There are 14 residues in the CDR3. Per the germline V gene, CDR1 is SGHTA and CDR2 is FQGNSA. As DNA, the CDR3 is TGTGCCAGCAGCACCTACTTAGCGTCCGACGAGCAGTACTTC. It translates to CASSTYLASDEQYF.

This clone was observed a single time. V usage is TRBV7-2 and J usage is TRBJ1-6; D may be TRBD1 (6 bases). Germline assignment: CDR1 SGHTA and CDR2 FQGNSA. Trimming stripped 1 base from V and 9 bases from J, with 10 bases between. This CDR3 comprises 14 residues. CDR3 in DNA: TGTGCCAGCAGCTTAGGGCAGGGGCTTTCACCCCTCCACTTT. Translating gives CASSLGQGLSPLHF.

As DNA, the CDR3 is TGCGCCAGCAGCTTGGTTCCAGCGGGGGCCTCAGAGACCCAGTACTTC. Translated, it gives CASSLVPAGASETQYF. The chain uses TRBV5-1 and TRBJ2-5; the match to TRBD2 covers 8 bases. Germline V gene lookup returns CDR1 SGHRS and CDR2 YFSETQ. The J segment lost 4 bases and the V segment lost 0 bases, leaving 8 bases of the junction unmatched. The CDR3 runs 16 residues.

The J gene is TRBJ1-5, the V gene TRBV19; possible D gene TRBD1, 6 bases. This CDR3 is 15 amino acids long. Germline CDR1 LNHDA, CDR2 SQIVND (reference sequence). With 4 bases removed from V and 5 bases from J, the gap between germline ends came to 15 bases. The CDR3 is CASSTLRDNYQPQHF. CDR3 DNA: TGTGCCAGTAGTACCCTCCGGGACAACTATCAGCCCCAGCATTTT.

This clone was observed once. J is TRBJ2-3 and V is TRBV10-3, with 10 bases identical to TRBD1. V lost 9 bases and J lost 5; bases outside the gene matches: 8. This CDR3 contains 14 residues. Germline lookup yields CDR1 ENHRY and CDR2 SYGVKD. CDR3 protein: CAIGPGQGIDTQYF. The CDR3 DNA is TGTGCCATAGGACCGGGACAGGGGATAGATACGCAGTATTTT.

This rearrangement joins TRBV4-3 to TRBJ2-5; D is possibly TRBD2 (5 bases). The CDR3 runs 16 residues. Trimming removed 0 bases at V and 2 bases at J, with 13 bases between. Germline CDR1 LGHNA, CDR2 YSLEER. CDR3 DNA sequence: TGCGCCAGCAGCCAAGATCTCCGGGATTCACAAGAGACCCAGTACTTC. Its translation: CASSQDLRDSQETQYF.

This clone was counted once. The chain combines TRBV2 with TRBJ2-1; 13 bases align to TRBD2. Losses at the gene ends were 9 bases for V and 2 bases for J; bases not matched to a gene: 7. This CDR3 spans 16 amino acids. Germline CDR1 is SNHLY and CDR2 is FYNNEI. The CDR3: CASDGLAGVTYNEQFF. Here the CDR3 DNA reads TGTGCCAGTGACGGACTAGCGGGAGTGACCTACAATGAGCAGTTCTTC.

The CDR3: CASSASGGPYNEQFF. CDR3 in DNA: TGCGCCAGCAGCGCCAGCGGGGGGCCCTACAATGAGCAGTTCTTC. This chain joins TRBV4-1 and TRBJ2-1, with 9 bases lining up with TRBD2. There are 15 residues in the CDR3. Trimming at V came to 5 bases and at J to 2 bases, leaving 4 bases not matched to a gene. Germline V lookup: CDR1 MGHRA, CDR2 YSYEKL.

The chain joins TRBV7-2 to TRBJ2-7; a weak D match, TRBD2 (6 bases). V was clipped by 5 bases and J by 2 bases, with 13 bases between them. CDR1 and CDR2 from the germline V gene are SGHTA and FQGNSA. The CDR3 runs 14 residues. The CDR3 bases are TGTGCCAGCAGCCCCGGGACTGGTGCCTACGAGCAGTACTTC. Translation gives CASSPGTGAYEQYF. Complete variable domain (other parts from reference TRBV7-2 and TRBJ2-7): GAGVSQSPSNKVTEKGKDVELRCDPISGHTALYWYRQSLGQGLEFLIYFQGNSAPDKSGLPSDRFSAERTGGSVSTLTIQRTQQEDSAVYLCASSPGTGAYEQYFGPGTRLTVT.

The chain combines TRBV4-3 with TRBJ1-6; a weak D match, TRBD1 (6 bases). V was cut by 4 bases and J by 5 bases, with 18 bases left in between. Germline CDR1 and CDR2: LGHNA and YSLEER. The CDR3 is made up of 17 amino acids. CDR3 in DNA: TGCGCCAGCAGCCGATATCCCTCAGGGGATAATAATTCACCCCTCCACTTT. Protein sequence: CASSRYPSGDNNSPLHF.

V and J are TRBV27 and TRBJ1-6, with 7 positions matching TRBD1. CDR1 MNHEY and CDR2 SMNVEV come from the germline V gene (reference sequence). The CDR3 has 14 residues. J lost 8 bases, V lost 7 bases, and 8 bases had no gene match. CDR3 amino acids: CASTKQGWDSPLHF. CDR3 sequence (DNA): TGTGCCAGCACAAAACAGGGGTGGGATTCACCCCTCCACTTT.

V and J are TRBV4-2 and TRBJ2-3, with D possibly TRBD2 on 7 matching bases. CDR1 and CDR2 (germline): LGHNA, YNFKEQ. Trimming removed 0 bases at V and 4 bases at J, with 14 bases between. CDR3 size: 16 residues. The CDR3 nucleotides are TGTGCCAGCAGCCAAGACTTGGGGGAGGGGGCAGATACGCAGTATTTT. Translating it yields CASSQDLGEGADTQYF.

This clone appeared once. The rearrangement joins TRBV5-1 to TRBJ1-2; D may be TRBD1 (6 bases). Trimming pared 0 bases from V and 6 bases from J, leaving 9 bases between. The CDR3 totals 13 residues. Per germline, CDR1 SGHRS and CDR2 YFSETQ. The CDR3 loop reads CASSLDRADGYTF. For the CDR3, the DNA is TGCGCCAGCAGCTTGGACAGGGCGGATGGCTACACCTTC. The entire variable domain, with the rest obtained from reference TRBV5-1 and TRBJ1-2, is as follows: KAGVTQTPRYLIKTRGQQVTLSCSPISGHRSVSWYQQTPGQGLQFLFEYFSETQRNKGNFPGRFSGRQFSNSRSEMNVSTLELGDSALYLCASSLDRADGYTFGSGTRLTVV.

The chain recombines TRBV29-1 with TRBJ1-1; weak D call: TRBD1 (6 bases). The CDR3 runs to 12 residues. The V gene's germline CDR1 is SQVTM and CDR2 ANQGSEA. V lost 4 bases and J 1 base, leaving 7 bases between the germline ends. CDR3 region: CSVVQGNTEAFF. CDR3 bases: TGCAGCGTTGTACAGGGGAACACTGAAGCTTTCTTT.

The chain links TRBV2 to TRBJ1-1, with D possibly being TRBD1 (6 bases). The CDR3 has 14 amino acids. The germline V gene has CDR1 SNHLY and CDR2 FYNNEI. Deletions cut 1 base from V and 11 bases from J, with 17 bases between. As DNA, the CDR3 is TGTGCCAGCAGTGAAGAGGCTAGGGGCAGGGGCGCTTTCTTT. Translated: CASSEEARGRGAFF.

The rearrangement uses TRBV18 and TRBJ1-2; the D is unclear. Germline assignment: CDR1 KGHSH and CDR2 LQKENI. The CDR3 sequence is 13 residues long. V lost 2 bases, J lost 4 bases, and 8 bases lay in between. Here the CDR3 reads CASSPVAGYGYTF. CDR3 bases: TGTGCCAGCTCACCAGTGGCGGGCTATGGCTACACCTTC. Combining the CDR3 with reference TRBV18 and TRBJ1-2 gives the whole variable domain NAGVMQNPRHLVRRRGQEARLRCSPMKGHSHVYWYRQLPEEGLKFMVYLQKENIIDESGMPKERFSAEFPKEGPSILRIQQVVRGDSAAYFCASSPVAGYGYTFGSGTRLTVV.

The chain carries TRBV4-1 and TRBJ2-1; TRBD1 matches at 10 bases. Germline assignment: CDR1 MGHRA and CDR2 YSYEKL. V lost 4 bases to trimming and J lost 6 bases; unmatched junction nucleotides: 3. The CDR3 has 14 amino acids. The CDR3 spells CASSRGQGLNEQFF. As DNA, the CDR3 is TGCGCCAGCAGCCGGGGACAGGGGCTCAATGAGCAGTTCTTC.

The CDR3 loop is CSARFGGEQYF. The CDR3 DNA reads TGCAGTGCTAGATTCGGGGGGGAGCAGTACTTC. The rearrangement links TRBV20-1 to TRBJ2-7, with 7 nucleotides matching TRBD2. The CDR3 loop spans 11 amino acids. After removal of 2 bases from V and 7 bases from J, the junction contained 2 bases not matched to a gene. Germline CDR1 and CDR2: DFQATT and SNEGSKA (reference sequence).

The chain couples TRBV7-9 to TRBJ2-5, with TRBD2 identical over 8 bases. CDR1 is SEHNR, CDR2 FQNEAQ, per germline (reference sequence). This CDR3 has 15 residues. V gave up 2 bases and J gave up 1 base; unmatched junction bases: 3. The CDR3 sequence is CASSLSGGPQETQYF. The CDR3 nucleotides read TGTGCCAGCAGCTTAAGCGGGGGCCCCCAAGAGACCCAGTACTTC.

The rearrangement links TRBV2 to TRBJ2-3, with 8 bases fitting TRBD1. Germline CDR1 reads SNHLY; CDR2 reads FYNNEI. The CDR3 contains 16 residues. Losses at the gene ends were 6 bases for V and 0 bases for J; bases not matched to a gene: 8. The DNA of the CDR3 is TGTGCCAGCAGCCAAGACAGGGGTCGTAGCACAGATACGCAGTATTTT. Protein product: CASSQDRGRSTDTQYF.

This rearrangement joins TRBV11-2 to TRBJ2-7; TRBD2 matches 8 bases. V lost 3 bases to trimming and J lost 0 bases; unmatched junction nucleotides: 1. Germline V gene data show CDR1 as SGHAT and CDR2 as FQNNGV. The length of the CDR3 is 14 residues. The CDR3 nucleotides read TGTGCCAGCAGCTTGAGCGGGGGCTCCTACGAGCAGTACTTC. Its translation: CASSLSGGSYEQYF.

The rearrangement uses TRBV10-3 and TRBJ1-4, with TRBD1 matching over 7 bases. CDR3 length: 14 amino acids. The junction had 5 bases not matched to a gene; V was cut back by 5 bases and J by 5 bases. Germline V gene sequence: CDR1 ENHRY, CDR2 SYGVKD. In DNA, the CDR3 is TGTGCCATCAGTCGGGACAGAGGAAATGAAAAACTGTTTTTT. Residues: CAISRDRGNEKLFF.